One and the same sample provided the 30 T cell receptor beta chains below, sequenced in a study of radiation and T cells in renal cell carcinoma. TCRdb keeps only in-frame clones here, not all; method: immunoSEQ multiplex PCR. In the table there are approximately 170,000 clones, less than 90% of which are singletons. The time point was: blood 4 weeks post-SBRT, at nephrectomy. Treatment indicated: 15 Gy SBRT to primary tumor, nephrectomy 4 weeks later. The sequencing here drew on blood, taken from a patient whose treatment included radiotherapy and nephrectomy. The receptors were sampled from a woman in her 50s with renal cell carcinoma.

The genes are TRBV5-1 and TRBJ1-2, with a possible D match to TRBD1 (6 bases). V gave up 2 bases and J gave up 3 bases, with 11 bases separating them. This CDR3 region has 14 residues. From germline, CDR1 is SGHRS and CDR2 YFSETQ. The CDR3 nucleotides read TGCGCCAGCAGCTTTTCGCCAGGGGACTATGGCTACACCTTC. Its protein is CASSFSPGDYGYTF.

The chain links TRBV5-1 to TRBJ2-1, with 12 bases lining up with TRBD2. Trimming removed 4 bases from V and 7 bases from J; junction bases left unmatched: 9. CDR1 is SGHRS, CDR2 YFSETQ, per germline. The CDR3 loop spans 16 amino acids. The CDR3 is CASSLLTSGGINEQFF. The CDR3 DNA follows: TGCGCCAGCAGCCTGCTAACTAGCGGGGGGATAAATGAGCAGTTCTTC.

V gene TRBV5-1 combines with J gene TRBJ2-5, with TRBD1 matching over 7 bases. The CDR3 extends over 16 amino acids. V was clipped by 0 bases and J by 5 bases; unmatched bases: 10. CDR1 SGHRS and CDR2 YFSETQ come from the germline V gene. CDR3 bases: TGCGCCAGCAGCTTGGAGGGGGCTAGCCTTGGGGAGACCCAGTACTTC. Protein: CASSLEGASLGETQYF. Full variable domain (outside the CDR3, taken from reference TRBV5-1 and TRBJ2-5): KAGVTQTPRYLIKTRGQQVTLSCSPISGHRSVSWYQQTPGQGLQFLFEYFSETQRNKGNFPGRFSGRQFSNSRSEMNVSTLELGDSALYLCASSLEGASLGETQYFGPGTRLLVL.

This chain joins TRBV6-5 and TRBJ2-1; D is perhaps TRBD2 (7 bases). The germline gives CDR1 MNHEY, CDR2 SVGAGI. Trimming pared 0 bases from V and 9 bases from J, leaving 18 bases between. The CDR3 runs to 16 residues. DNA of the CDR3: TGTGCCAGCAGTTACTCGGGCGGGGGACACTCCGGTGAGCAGTTCTTC. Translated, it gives CASSYSGGGHSGEQFF.

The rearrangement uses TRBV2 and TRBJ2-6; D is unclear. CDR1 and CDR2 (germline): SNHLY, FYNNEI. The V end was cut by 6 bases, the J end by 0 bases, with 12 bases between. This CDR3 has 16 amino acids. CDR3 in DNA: TGTGCCAGCAGCGTATATATAAGCTCTGGGGCCAACGTCCTGACTTTC. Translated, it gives CASSVYISSGANVLTF.

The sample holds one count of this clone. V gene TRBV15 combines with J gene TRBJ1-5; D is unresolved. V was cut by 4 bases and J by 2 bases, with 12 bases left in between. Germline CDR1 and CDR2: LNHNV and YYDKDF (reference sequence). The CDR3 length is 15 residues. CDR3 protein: CATSIAAGGNQPQHF. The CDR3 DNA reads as TGTGCCACCAGCATTGCAGCAGGCGGCAATCAGCCCCAGCATTTT.

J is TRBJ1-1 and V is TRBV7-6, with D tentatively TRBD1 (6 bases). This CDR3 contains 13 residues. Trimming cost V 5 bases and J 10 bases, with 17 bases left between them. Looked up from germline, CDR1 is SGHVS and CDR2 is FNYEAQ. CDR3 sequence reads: CASSPTGRGVAFF. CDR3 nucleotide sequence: TGTGCCAGCAGCCCGACAGGCCGCGGGGTAGCTTTCTTT.

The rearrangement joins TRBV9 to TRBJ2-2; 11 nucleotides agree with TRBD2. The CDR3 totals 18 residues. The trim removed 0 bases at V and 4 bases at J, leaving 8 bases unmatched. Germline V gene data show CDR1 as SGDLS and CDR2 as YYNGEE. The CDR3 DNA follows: TGTGCCAGCAGCGTAGCCATAACTAGCGGGGGCCCCACCGGGGAGCTGTTTTTT. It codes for CASSVAITSGGPTGELFF.

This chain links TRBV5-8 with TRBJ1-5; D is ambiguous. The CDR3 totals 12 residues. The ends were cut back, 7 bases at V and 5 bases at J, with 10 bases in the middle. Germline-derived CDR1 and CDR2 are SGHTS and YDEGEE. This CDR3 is CASELTYQPQHF. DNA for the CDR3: TGTGCCAGCGAACTGACTTATCAGCCCCAGCATTTT.

The CDR3 coding sequence is TGTGCCAGTAGTATATGGCGGGGCCAGGGGGGCTACACCTTC. Residues: CASSIWRGQGGYTF. V and J are TRBV19 and TRBJ1-2, with D perhaps TRBD1 (6 bases). V lost 2 bases and J 8 bases, leaving 15 bases between the germline ends. This CDR3 region has 14 residues. The V gene's germline CDR1 is LNHDA and CDR2 SQIVND (reference sequence).

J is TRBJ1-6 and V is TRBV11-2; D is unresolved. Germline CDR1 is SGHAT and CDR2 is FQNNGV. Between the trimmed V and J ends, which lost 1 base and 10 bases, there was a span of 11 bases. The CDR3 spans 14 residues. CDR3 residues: CASSLVSGNSPLHF. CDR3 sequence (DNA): TGTGCCAGCAGCTTAGTTTCGGGGAACTCACCCCTCCACTTT.

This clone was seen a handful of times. CDR3 amino acids: CASRTGNTEAFF. The CDR3 DNA reads as TGTGCCAGTAGAACAGGTAACACTGAAGCTTTCTTT. The chain employs TRBV19 and TRBJ1-1; D might be TRBD1 (5 bases). Trimming removed 6 bases at V and 2 bases at J, with 7 bases between. Germline lookup yields CDR1 LNHDA and CDR2 SQIVND (reference sequence). CDR3 length equals 12 residues.

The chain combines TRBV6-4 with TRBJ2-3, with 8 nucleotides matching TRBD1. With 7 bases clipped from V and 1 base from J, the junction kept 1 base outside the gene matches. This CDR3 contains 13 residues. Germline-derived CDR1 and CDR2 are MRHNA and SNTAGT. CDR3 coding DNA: TGTGCCAGCAAGGACAGGGGCACAGATACGCAGTATTTT. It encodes CASKDRGTDTQYF.

The CDR3 spells CASSQAGQQAYEQYF. Written as DNA, the CDR3 is TGTGCCAGCAGCCAAGCGGGACAGCAAGCCTACGAGCAGTACTTC. This sequence joins TRBV4-2 and TRBJ2-7; 7 positions agree with TRBD1. This CDR3 has 15 amino acids. Trimming removed 1 base from V and 2 bases from J; junction bases left unmatched: 5. Germline-derived CDR1 and CDR2 are LGHNA and YNFKEQ.

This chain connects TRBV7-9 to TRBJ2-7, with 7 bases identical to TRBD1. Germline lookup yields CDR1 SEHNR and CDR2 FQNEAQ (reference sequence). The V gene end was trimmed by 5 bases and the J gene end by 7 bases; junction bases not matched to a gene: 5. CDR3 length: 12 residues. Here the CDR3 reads CASSRTGVEQYF. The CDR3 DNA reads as TGTGCCAGCAGCAGAACAGGGGTTGAGCAGTACTTC.

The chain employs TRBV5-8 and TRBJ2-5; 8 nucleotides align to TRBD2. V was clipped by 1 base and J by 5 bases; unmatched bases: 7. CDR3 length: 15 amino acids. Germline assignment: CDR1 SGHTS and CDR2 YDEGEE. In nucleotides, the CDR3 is TGTGCCAGCAGCTTGCGTCGGGGGGGCCGCGAGACCCAGTACTTC. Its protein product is CASSLRRGGRETQYF.

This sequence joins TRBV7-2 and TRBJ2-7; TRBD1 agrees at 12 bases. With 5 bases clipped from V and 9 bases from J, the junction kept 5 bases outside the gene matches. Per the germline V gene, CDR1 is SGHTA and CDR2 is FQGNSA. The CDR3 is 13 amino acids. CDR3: CASSPGQGAGQYF. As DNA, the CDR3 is TGTGCCAGCAGCCCGGGACAGGGGGCAGGGCAGTACTTC.

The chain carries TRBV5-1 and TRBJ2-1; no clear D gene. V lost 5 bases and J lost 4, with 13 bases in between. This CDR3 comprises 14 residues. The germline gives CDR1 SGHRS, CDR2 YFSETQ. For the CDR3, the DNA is TGCGCCAGCAGGCCCTCCCTGGGTTACAATGAGCAGTTCTTC. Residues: CASRPSLGYNEQFF.

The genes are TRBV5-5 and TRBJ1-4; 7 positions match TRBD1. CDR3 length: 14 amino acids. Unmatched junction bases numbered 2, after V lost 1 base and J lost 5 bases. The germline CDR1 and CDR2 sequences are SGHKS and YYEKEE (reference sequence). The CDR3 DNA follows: TGTGCCAGCAGCTTGACGGGACAGAATGAAAAACTGTTTTTT. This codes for CASSLTGQNEKLFF.

This CDR3 is CASADSGTSVWDEQFF. CDR3 DNA: TGTGCCAGCGCCGATTCCGGGACTAGCGTCTGGGATGAGCAGTTCTTC. V gene TRBV25-1 combines with J gene TRBJ2-1, with 10 bases matching TRBD2. CDR1 is MGHDK and CDR2 is SYGVNS in the germline V gene. Trimming cost V 8 bases and J 8 bases; bases outside gene matches: 15. CDR3 length equals 16 residues. The entire variable domain, with the rest obtained from reference TRBV25-1 and TRBJ2-1, is as follows: EADIYQTPRYLVIGTGKKITLECSQTMGHDKMYWYQQDPGMELHLIHYSYGVNSTEKGDLSSESTVSRIRTEHFPLTLESARPSHTSQYLCASADSGTSVWDEQFFGPGTRLTVL.

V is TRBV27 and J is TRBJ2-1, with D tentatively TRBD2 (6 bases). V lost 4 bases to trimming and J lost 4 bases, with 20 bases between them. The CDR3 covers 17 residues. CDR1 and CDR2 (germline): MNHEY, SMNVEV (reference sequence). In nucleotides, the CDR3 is TGTGCCAGCAGTTCGCCCATCGGGGGTTTAGGGTACAATGAGCAGTTCTTC. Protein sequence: CASSSPIGGLGYNEQFF.

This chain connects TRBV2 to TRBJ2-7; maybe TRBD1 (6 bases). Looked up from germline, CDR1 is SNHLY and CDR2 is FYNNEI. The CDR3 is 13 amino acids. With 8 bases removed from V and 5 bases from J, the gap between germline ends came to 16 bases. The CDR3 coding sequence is TGTGCCAGCGATCAGGGGACGGACAACGAGCAGTACTTC. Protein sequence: CASDQGTDNEQYF.

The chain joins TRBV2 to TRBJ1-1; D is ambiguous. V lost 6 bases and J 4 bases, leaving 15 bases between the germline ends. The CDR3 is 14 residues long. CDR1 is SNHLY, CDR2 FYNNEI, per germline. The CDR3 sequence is CASSLKSGVTEAFF. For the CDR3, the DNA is TGTGCCAGCAGCCTAAAGAGCGGGGTCACTGAAGCTTTCTTT.

In DNA form, the CDR3 reads TGTGCCAGCAGCTTAGGGACAGGGAACAATCAGCCCCAGCATTTT. Translating gives CASSLGTGNNQPQHF. The chain is built from TRBV7-2 and TRBJ1-5; 8 nucleotides align to TRBD1. In germline, CDR1 is SGHTA, CDR2 FQGNSA. This CDR3 has 15 residues. The junction had 2 bases not matched to a gene; V was cut back by 1 base and J by 3 bases.

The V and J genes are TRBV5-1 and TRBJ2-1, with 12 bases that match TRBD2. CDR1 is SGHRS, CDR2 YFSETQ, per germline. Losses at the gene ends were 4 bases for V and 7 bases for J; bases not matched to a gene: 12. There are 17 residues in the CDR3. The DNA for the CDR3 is TGCGCCAGCAGCCCCAGACTAGCGGGGGAAAAAAGGAATGAGCAGTTCTTC. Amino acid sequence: CASSPRLAGEKRNEQFF.

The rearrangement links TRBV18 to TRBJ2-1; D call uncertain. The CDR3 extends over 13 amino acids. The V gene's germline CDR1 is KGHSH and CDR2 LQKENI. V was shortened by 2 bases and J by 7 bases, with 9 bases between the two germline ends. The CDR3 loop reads CASSPIDINEQFF. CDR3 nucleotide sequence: TGTGCCAGCTCACCAATCGATATAAATGAGCAGTTCTTC.

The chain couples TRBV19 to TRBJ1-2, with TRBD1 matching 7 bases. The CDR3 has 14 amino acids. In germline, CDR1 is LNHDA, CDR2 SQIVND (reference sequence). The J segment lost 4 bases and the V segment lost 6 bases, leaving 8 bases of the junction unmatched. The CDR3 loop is CASRNRGLGYGYTF. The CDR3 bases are TGTGCCAGTAGAAACAGGGGTCTGGGCTATGGCTACACCTTC.

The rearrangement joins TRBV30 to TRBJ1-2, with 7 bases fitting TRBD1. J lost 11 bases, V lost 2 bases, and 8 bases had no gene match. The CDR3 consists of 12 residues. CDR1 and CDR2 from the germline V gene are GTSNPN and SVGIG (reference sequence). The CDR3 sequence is CAWSIGGQGYTF. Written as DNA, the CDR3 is TGTGCCTGGAGTATAGGGGGCCAGGGGTACACCTTC.

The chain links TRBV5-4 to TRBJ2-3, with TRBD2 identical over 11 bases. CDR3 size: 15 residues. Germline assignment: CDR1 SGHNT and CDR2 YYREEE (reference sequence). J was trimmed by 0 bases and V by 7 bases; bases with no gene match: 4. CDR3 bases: TGTGCCAGCCTCACTAGCGGGGGTAGCACAGATACGCAGTATTTT. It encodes CASLTSGGSTDTQYF. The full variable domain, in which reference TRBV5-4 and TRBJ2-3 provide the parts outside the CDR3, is ETGVTQSPTHLIKTRGQQVTLRCSSQSGHNTVSWYQQALGQGPQFIFQYYREEENGRGNFPPRFSGLQFPNYSSELNVNALELDDSALYLCASLTSGGSTDTQYFGPGTRLTVL.

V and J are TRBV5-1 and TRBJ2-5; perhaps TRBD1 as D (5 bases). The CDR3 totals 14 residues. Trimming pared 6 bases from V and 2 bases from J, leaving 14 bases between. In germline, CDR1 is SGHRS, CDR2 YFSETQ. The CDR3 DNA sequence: TGCGCCAGCACCGTAACAGGCTGGCAAGAGACCCAGTACTTC. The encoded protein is CASTVTGWQETQYF.